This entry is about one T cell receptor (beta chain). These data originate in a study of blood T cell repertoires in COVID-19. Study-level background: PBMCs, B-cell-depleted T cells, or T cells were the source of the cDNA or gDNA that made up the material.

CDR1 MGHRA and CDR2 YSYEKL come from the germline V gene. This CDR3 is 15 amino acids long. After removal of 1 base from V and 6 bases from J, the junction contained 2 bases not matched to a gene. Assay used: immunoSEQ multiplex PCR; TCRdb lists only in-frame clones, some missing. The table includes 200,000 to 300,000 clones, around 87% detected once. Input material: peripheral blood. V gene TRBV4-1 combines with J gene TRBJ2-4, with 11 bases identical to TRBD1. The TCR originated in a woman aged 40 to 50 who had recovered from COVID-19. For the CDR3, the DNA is TGCGCCAGCAGCCAAGTTGGACAGGGGGCAAACATTCAGTACTTC. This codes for CASSQVGQGANIQYF.